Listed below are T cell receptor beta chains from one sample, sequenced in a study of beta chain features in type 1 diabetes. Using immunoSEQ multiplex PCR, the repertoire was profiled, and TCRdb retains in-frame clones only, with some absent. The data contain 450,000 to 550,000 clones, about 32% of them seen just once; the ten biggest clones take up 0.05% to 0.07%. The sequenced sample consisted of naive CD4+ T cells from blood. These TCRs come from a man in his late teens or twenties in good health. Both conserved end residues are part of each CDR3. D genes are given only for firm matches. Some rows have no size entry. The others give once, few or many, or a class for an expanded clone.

cdr3_nt: TGCAGCGTTGGCAGATCTGGCTACGAGCAGTACTTC
cdr3_aa: CSVGRSGYEQYF
v_call: TRBV29-1
j_call: TRBJ2-7
d_call: -
clone_size: few

cdr3_nt: TGTGCCAGCAGTCTCTCGGGACCCTGGGAGACCCAGTACTTC
cdr3_aa: CASSLSGPWETQYF
v_call: TRBV25-1
j_call: TRBJ2-5
d_call: -
clone_size: -

cdr3_nt: TGCGCCAGCAGCCGGGCGGCGGCGGGGAATGCCAACGTCCTGACTTTC
cdr3_aa: CASSRAAAGNANVLTF
v_call: TRBV4-1
j_call: TRBJ2-6
d_call: -
clone_size: -

cdr3_nt: TGTGCCAGCAGCGGCTACACCGGGACAGGGGGCGGCAATCAGCCCCAGCATTTT
cdr3_aa: CASSGYTGTGGGNQPQHF
v_call: TRBV25-1
j_call: TRBJ1-5
d_call: TRBD1
clone_size: few

cdr3_nt: TGTGCCAGCAGGGATAACAATGAGCAGTTCTTC
cdr3_aa: CASRDNNEQFF
v_call: TRBV6-6
j_call: TRBJ2-1
d_call: -
clone_size: few

cdr3_nt: TGTGCCTGGAGTCCAGGACTACAGAGCTCCTACAATGAGCAGTTCTTC
cdr3_aa: CAWSPGLQSSYNEQFF
v_call: TRBV30
j_call: TRBJ2-1
d_call: -
clone_size: few

cdr3_nt: TGCGCCAGCAGCTCTCGCCGGGTGGGGAGCACAGATACGCAGTATTTT
cdr3_aa: CASSSRRVGSTDTQYF
v_call: TRBV4-1
j_call: TRBJ2-3
d_call: -
clone_size: -

cdr3_nt: TGTGCCAGCAGTGAAAACAGCGGGAGGGCGCAGTTCTTC
cdr3_aa: CASSENSGRAQFF
v_call: TRBV2
j_call: TRBJ2-1
d_call: TRBD2
clone_size: -

cdr3_nt: TGTGCCTGGAGCATTAGCGGGAGTACGAATACGCAGTATTTT
cdr3_aa: CAWSISGSTNTQYF
v_call: TRBV30
j_call: TRBJ2-3
d_call: TRBD2
clone_size: few

cdr3_nt: TGTGCCAGCAGCCTCCGGGGGGGCACTGAAGCTTTCTTT
cdr3_aa: CASSLRGGTEAFF
v_call: TRBV13
j_call: TRBJ1-1
d_call: -
clone_size: -

cdr3_nt: TGTGCCAGCAGCTTAGCCTTGGGGACAGGGCTTCGCTATGGCTACACCTTC
cdr3_aa: CASSLALGTGLRYGYTF
v_call: TRBV7-2
j_call: TRBJ1-2
d_call: TRBD1
clone_size: once

cdr3_nt: TGTGCCAGTAACCCGACAGGGACTAACTATGGCTACACCTTC
cdr3_aa: CASNPTGTNYGYTF
v_call: TRBV19
j_call: TRBJ1-2
d_call: TRBD1
clone_size: few

cdr3_nt: TGTGCCAGCAGTTTGACACTGAGCTCCTACGAGCAGTACTTC
cdr3_aa: CASSLTLSSYEQYF
v_call: TRBV25-1
j_call: TRBJ2-7
d_call: -
clone_size: -

cdr3_nt: TGCAGCGTTGGACGCGACGCCAACCCCCCCAATGAGCAGTTCTTC
cdr3_aa: CSVGRDANPPNEQFF
v_call: TRBV29-1
j_call: TRBJ2-1
d_call: -
clone_size: few

cdr3_nt: TGCGCCAGCATGGTACAGGCAGGTAACTACGAGCAGTACTTC
cdr3_aa: CASMVQAGNYEQYF
v_call: TRBV5-1
j_call: TRBJ2-7
d_call: -
clone_size: -

cdr3_nt: TGTGCCAGCAGTTCCGACAGGGCGGTGAGCGAGCAGTACTTC
cdr3_aa: CASSSDRAVSEQYF
v_call: TRBV6-6
j_call: TRBJ2-7
d_call: TRBD1
clone_size: -

cdr3_nt: TGTGCCTGGAGTGTTCGACTCCGGGGCTATGGCTACACCTTC
cdr3_aa: CAWSVRLRGYGYTF
v_call: TRBV30
j_call: TRBJ1-2
d_call: -
clone_size: -

cdr3_nt: TGTGCCAGCAGCCTAGCGGGCACCTACAATGAGCAGTTCTTC
cdr3_aa: CASSLAGTYNEQFF
v_call: TRBV7-2
j_call: TRBJ2-1
d_call: TRBD2
clone_size: few

cdr3_nt: TGTGCTAGCAGCTTACGTAGCGGGAGGATCAATGAGCAGTTCTTC
cdr3_aa: CASSLRSGRINEQFF
v_call: TRBV7-7
j_call: TRBJ2-1
d_call: TRBD2
clone_size: -

cdr3_nt: TGTGCCAGCTCAGCGTTGGCCCGGGACATTCAGTACTTC
cdr3_aa: CASSALARDIQYF
v_call: TRBV18
j_call: TRBJ2-4
d_call: -
clone_size: -

cdr3_nt: TGTGCCAGCAGCAGTTATAGCAATCAGCCCCAGCATTTT
cdr3_aa: CASSSYSNQPQHF
v_call: TRBV5-6
j_call: TRBJ1-5
d_call: -
clone_size: -

cdr3_nt: TGTGCCAGCAGCATGGACCCAACAGACACTGAAGCTTTCTTT
cdr3_aa: CASSMDPTDTEAFF
v_call: TRBV7-2
j_call: TRBJ1-1
d_call: -
clone_size: -

cdr3_nt: TGCAGCGCTGGGACTAGCGGGAGCTACGAGCAGTACTTC
cdr3_aa: CSAGTSGSYEQYF
v_call: TRBV29-1
j_call: TRBJ2-7
d_call: TRBD2
clone_size: few

cdr3_nt: TGTGCCTGGAGTGTGCGGGTTCTCTATGGCTACACCTTC
cdr3_aa: CAWSVRVLYGYTF
v_call: TRBV30
j_call: TRBJ1-2
d_call: -
clone_size: -

cdr3_nt: TGTGCCAGCAGCGTAGACTTGACGGCAGAGACCCAGTACTTC
cdr3_aa: CASSVDLTAETQYF
v_call: TRBV9
j_call: TRBJ2-5
d_call: -
clone_size: few

cdr3_nt: TGTGCCTGGAGTGTAACCGGCGGGCCCCAGCATTTT
cdr3_aa: CAWSVTGGPQHF
v_call: TRBV30
j_call: TRBJ1-5
d_call: -
clone_size: -

cdr3_nt: TGTGCCAGCTCACCACGGACAGGGCAGGAGACCCAGTACTTC
cdr3_aa: CASSPRTGQETQYF
v_call: TRBV18
j_call: TRBJ2-5
d_call: TRBD1
clone_size: -

cdr3_nt: TGCAGCGTTGAGAAGACAGGGGGCGTCACAGATACGCAGTATTTT
cdr3_aa: CSVEKTGGVTDTQYF
v_call: TRBV29-1
j_call: TRBJ2-3
d_call: TRBD1
clone_size: -

cdr3_nt: TGTGCCAGCAGCAATAGCGGGGGGCCCTCTGGGGCCAACGTCCTGACTTTC
cdr3_aa: CASSNSGGPSGANVLTF
v_call: TRBV7-9
j_call: TRBJ2-6
d_call: TRBD2
clone_size: -

cdr3_nt: TGTGCCAGCAGCTTTTGGGGTTGGGTGAACACTGAAGCTTTCTTT
cdr3_aa: CASSFWGWVNTEAFF
v_call: TRBV7-2
j_call: TRBJ1-1
d_call: -
clone_size: -

cdr3_nt: TGTGCCAGCAGCTTAACGGGACTAGCGGGAGAAGAGACCCAGTACTTC
cdr3_aa: CASSLTGLAGEETQYF
v_call: TRBV7-9
j_call: TRBJ2-5
d_call: TRBD2
clone_size: -

cdr3_nt: TGTGCCAGCAGCCCGGGACTAGCCGGGGTGCAGTTCTTC
cdr3_aa: CASSPGLAGVQFF
v_call: TRBV7-6
j_call: TRBJ2-1
d_call: TRBD2
clone_size: -

cdr3_nt: TGCGCCAGCAGCTGGAACAACCAGGGGGCCGGAGAGACCCAGTACTTC
cdr3_aa: CASSWNNQGAGETQYF
v_call: TRBV5-1
j_call: TRBJ2-5
d_call: TRBD1
clone_size: -

cdr3_nt: TGTGCCAGCAGTGGCAGGACTAGCCTACAAGAGACCCAGTACTTC
cdr3_aa: CASSGRTSLQETQYF
v_call: TRBV2
j_call: TRBJ2-5
d_call: TRBD2
clone_size: -

cdr3_nt: TGTGCCTGGATACTGAAAGGCACAGATACGCAGTATTTT
cdr3_aa: CAWILKGTDTQYF
v_call: TRBV30
j_call: TRBJ2-3
d_call: -
clone_size: -

cdr3_nt: TGTGCCAGCTCTAGAGAGAGTGAGCAGTTCTTC
cdr3_aa: CASSRESEQFF
v_call: TRBV13
j_call: TRBJ2-1
d_call: -
clone_size: -

cdr3_nt: TGTGCCAGCAGTCCGACCGGGCCTAGCGGGCGTAGCTCCTACGAGCAGTACTTC
cdr3_aa: CASSPTGPSGRSSYEQYF
v_call: TRBV25-1
j_call: TRBJ2-7
d_call: TRBD2
clone_size: -

cdr3_nt: TGTGCCAGCTCACCTTACAGGACAGGGGTCGTCCTGACTTTC
cdr3_aa: CASSPYRTGVVLTF
v_call: TRBV18
j_call: TRBJ2-6
d_call: TRBD1
clone_size: -

cdr3_nt: TGTGCCAGCAGCCAAGTCCAGGGAACGGACTATGGCTACACCTTC
cdr3_aa: CASSQVQGTDYGYTF
v_call: TRBV14
j_call: TRBJ1-2
d_call: -
clone_size: few

cdr3_nt: TGTGCCTGGAGTGCGCAGCGGGGGTTAGGAGGTGAAAAACTGTTTTTT
cdr3_aa: CAWSAQRGLGGEKLFF
v_call: TRBV30
j_call: TRBJ1-4
d_call: -
clone_size: -

cdr3_nt: TGTGCCAGCAGGGACTCTGGGGCCAACGTCCTGACTTTC
cdr3_aa: CASRDSGANVLTF
v_call: TRBV6-6
j_call: TRBJ2-6
d_call: -
clone_size: -

cdr3_nt: TGCAGCGTTGGGTCGGGGGATACGCAGTATTTT
cdr3_aa: CSVGSGDTQYF
v_call: TRBV29-1
j_call: TRBJ2-3
d_call: -
clone_size: -

cdr3_nt: TGCGCCAGCAGTGGACCTTGCGGAGGGCCGACTGAAGCTTTCTTT
cdr3_aa: CASSGPCGGPTEAFF
v_call: TRBV23-1
j_call: TRBJ1-1
d_call: -
clone_size: few

cdr3_nt: TGCAGCGTGGGGACGGGTGAAGCTTTCTTT
cdr3_aa: CSVGTGEAFF
v_call: TRBV29-1
j_call: TRBJ1-1
d_call: -
clone_size: few

cdr3_nt: TGCGCCAGCAGCCAAATGGGGGAAGGGCGGACCAAAAACATTCAGTACTTC
cdr3_aa: CASSQMGEGRTKNIQYF
v_call: TRBV4-1
j_call: TRBJ2-4
d_call: -
clone_size: -

cdr3_nt: TGTGCCAGCAGTCGGGCGGGACAATACCAAGAGACCCAGTACTTC
cdr3_aa: CASSRAGQYQETQYF
v_call: TRBV7-2
j_call: TRBJ2-5
d_call: -
clone_size: -

cdr3_nt: TGTGCCTGGGCCCGGATAGAGGTAGGGGAGCAGTACTTC
cdr3_aa: CAWARIEVGEQYF
v_call: TRBV30
j_call: TRBJ2-7
d_call: -
clone_size: -

cdr3_nt: TGTGCCACCAGCAGAGACCGGGAAGTATACCATGAGCAGTTCTTC
cdr3_aa: CATSRDREVYHEQFF
v_call: TRBV15
j_call: TRBJ2-1
d_call: -
clone_size: -

cdr3_nt: TGTGCCAGCTCACCACCGGGGGGCCCCTACGAGCAGTACTTC
cdr3_aa: CASSPPGGPYEQYF
v_call: TRBV18
j_call: TRBJ2-7
d_call: -
clone_size: -

cdr3_nt: TGTGCCTGGAGTGTAGGTAGAAGAGGGAACACTGAAGCTTTCTTT
cdr3_aa: CAWSVGRRGNTEAFF
v_call: TRBV30
j_call: TRBJ1-1
d_call: -
clone_size: -